Included here is one TCR beta chain sequence, with context. Its antigen remains undetermined. One base away there is no much larger clone; base qualities are not given. The CDR1 and CDR2 encoded by the germline V gene are LGHNA and YSLEER. V is reduced by 1 base and J by 2 bases, leaving a spacing of 14 bases between them. Including cysteine and phenylalanine, the CDR3 has 16 amino acids. Just CDR3 DNA is preserved here, 48 bases in frame from base 1. This sample is part of a study of OX40 agonist ivuxolimab in advanced cancers. In terms of the full investigation: The costimulatory receptor OX40 (CD134) was targeted by ivuxolimab, a fully human IgG2 agonistic monoclonal antibody. Intravenous ivuxolimab was administered to patients every 2 weeks at six dose levels: 0.01, 0.1, 0.3, 1.5, 3 and 10 mg/kg. Among the roughly 52 dose-escalation patients, about 20 had hepatocellular carcinoma, 15 or so melanoma, 9 renal cell carcinoma and 9 head and neck cancer. In the dose-escalation cohort, around four fifths of patients were male, and the mean age was about 55 years, with a range of about 23 to 90. Patients were allowed to have had prior anti-PD-1, anti-PD-L1 or anti-CTLA-4 therapy, and more than 30% of the dose-escalation patients had previously received checkpoint inhibitors. Partial responses were achieved by three dose-escalation patients, of whom one had hepatocellular carcinoma and two had cutaneous melanoma. The purpose of peripheral TCRbeta sequencing was to test whether ivuxolimab changed TCR sequence diversity and led to clonal T-cell expansion. The paper covers the monotherapy dose-escalation part of the phase I ivuxolimab trial, which included N of about 50 patients.

Genomic DNA was isolated from the sorted cells so that the TCRbeta CDR3 region could be sequenced. TCRbeta CDR3 regions were sequenced using the immunoSEQ Assay. TCRdb took this table from immuneACCESS and kept in-frame rearrangements with V and J called. Such tables lack part of the clones; where checked against another copy, unresolved V genes explain under half of the gap, and the rest is unexplained. This sample holds 70,000 to 90,000 clones; approximately 86% were observed only once. Approximately 8% of the sample is held by the ten biggest clonotypes. Paper-wide results and their limitations: Low levels of normalized T-cell clonal expansion were also shown by some nonresponding patients. Which antigens the clonally expanded peripheral T cells were specific for was not determined. At doses of 0.1 to 3.0 mg/kg, clonal expansion of both CD4+ and CD8+ blood T cells was observed from baseline to week 6. Partial responders in the 0.1-3.0 mg/kg groups had among the lowest normalized peripheral clonal expansion, especially among CD8+ T cells. After ivuxolimab, CD8+ T cells had more expanded clones than CD4+ T cells on average.

The trial excluded patients who had a history of autoimmune disease or were on systemic immunosuppression. Peripheral blood for TCR sequencing was collected from all dose cohorts at baseline, on cycle 4 day 1, and on cycle 7 day 1. Samples were obtained from an open-label, multicenter, first-in-human phase I dose-escalation trial of ivuxolimab. The trial enrolled adults with locally advanced or metastatic head and neck squamous cell, hepatocellular, melanoma or renal cell carcinoma. Before TCR sequencing, CD4+ and CD8+ T cells were separately sorted from peripheral blood. This clonotype originated in an adult with an advanced solid tumor such as melanoma, head and neck, liver or kidney cancer. Specimen: CD4+ or CD8+ T cells sorted from blood, collected in a trial of the OX40 agonist ivuxolimab. The chain couples TRBV4-3 to TRBJ1-2; no confident D gene assignment can be made. The CDR3 region: CASSQGVKGLNYGYTF. In nucleotide form, the sequence is TGCGCCAGCAGCCAAGGGGTGAAGGGTTTGAACTATGGCTACACCTTC.